The TCR beta chain under discussion was sequenced for a study of vaccination and CD4 T cells after COVID-19. Study details: Overlapping spike peptides from SARS-CoV-2, HCoV-NL63, HCoV-OC43 and HCoV-229E served to stimulate the cells.

Described treatment: approximately 11-day PBMC culture with coronavirus spike peptide pools or control peptides (ViraFEST assay). An unexposed donor provided the CD4+ T cells, which were collected before the COVID-19 pandemic (2011-2018). Under the ViraFEST approach, antigen-specific T cells were expanded with peptide pools and TCRs subsequently sequenced. This clonotype has just a few counts. The antigen remains unidentified. The germline V gene has CDR1 SGHDT and CDR2 YYEEEE. The CDR3 has 14 amino acids. V was clipped by 0 bases and J by 14 bases; unmatched bases: 12. The Oncomine TCR Beta short-read assay sequenced DNA from cultured CD4+ T cells. Researchers extracted genomic DNA from CD4+ T cells that had been cultured. TCRdb reprocessed the PCR reads via MiXCR and lists one record per CDR3 protein. This repertoire shows 8,000 to 10,000 distinct CDR3 sequences, roughly 27% found once; its top ten account for 20% to 30%.

Input material: CD4+ T cells from blood, cultured in vitro. This rearrangement joins TRBV5-6 to TRBJ1-2; TRBD1 matches at 8 bases. The origin of this receptor is a human donor in good health. Here the CDR3 reads CASSLVGRGRMETF. Written as DNA, the CDR3 is TGTGCCAGCAGCTTGGTAGGCAGGGGGCGCATGGAAACCTTC.